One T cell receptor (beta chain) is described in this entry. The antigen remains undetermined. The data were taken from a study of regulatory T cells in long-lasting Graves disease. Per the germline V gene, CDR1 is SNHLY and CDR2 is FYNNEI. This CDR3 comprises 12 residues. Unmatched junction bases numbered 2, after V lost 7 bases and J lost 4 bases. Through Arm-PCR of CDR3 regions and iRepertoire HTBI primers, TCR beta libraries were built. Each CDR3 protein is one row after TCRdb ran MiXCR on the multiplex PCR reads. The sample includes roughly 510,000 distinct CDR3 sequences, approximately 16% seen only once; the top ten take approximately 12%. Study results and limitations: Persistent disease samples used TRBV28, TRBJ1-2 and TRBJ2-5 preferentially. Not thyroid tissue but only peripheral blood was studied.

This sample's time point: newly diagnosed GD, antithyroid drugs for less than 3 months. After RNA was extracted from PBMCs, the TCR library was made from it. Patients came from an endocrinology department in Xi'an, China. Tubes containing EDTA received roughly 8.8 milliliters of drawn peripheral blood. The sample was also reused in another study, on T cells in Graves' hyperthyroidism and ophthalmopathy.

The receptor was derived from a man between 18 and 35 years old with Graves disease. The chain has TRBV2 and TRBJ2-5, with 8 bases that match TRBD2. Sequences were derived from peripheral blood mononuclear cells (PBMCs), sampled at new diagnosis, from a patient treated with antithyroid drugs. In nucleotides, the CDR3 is TGTGCCAGCAATCTAGCGGGAGAGACCCAGTACTTC. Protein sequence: CASNLAGETQYF. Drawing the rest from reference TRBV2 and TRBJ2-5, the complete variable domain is EPEVTQTPSHQVTQMGQEVILRCVPISNHLYFYWYRQILGQKVEFLVSFYNNEISEKSEIFDDQFSVERPDGSNFTLKIRSTKLEDSAMYFCASNLAGETQYFGPGTRLLVL.